This TCR beta chain was recorded in a study of blood T cell repertoires in COVID-19. All enrollees were about 18 to 100 years old and from some 24 US areas. The study assigned cohorts using participant-reported clinical history. Germline V gene lookup returns CDR1 SGHRS and CDR2 YFSETQ. Trimming stripped 0 bases from V and 0 bases from J, with 9 bases between. The CDR3 is made up of 15 amino acids. As handled by the study authors: Estimates of nucleated cell counts were drawn from the amplification of reference gene primers. Clones were read by immunoSEQ multiplex PCR, and TCRdb kept only the in-frame ones, dropping some. For V, J and clone size, that table is used; D and trimming come from the DNA. The data show 200,000 to 250,000 clones, 88% seen once.

Sequenced material: PBMCs or T cells enriched from blood (not recorded which). The genes are TRBV5-1 and TRBJ1-2; tentative D call: TRBD1 (5 bases). The receptor comes from a woman aged 50 to 65 with acute COVID-19. CDR3: CASSLASGANYGYTF. The CDR3 region has the DNA TGCGCCAGCAGCTTGGCATCGGGGGCTAACTATGGCTACACCTTC.